This T cell receptor beta chain was observed in a study of T cell responses to AZD1222 COVID-19 vaccine. In the study overall: Second-dose intervals near 4 or 12 weeks were combined.

General study points: Repertoires in all cases were sampled only once the peak T cell response had passed. Spike-specific TCR repertoires showed rising breadth and depth after two AZD1222 doses.

V trimming: 1 base; J trimming: 5 bases; junction bases outside the gene matches: 12. From germline, CDR1 is MGHRA and CDR2 YSYEKL. There are 17 residues in the CDR3. Generated by immunoSEQ multiplex PCR, the TCRdb table keeps only in-frame clones and is missing some. The sample carries tens of thousands of clones, 65% to 90% recorded once. Concerning this clone itself: Its target is not known.

The sample consisted of peripheral blood, taken on day 0 of AZD1222 vaccination. The sequence came from an adult in good health. This chain joins TRBV4-1 and TRBJ1-1; 8 bases fit TRBD1. CDR3 in amino acids: CASSQAWGAGGSTEAFF. CDR3 nucleotide sequence: TGCGCCAGCAGCCAAGCGTGGGGGGCAGGGGGCTCTACTGAAGCTTTCTTT.